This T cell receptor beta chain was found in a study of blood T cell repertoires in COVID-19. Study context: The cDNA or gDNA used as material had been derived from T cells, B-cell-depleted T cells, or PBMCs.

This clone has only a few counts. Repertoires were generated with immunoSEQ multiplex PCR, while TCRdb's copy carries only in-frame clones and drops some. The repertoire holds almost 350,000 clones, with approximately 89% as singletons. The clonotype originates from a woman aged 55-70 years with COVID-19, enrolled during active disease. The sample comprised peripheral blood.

The CDR3 DNA reads TGTGCCAGCAGTTACAACAGCCCATGGCCCCAGCATTTT. It specifies CASSYNSPWPQHF. This chain connects TRBV6-2 or TRBV6-3 to TRBJ1-5; D is ambiguous. CDR1 is MNHEY and CDR2 is SVGEGT in the germline V gene. Trimming took off 2 bases at V and 9 bases at J, with 11 bases between the two ends. The CDR3 totals 13 residues.